This TCR beta chain is drawn from a study of identical twins (dated by TCRdb to the mid-2010s). In terms of the full investigation: To test whether fetal clonotypes persist, the study used deep sequencing on TCR alpha and beta repertoires from monozygotic twins, unrelated adults of various ages, and cord blood. To rule out contamination, the twin experiments were replicated at different times with different library preparation protocols.

General study outcomes and caveats: Abundant cord blood beta clonotypes carried fewer insertions; young adult naive repertoires showed a weaker similar trend, while memory repertoires showed none. Because the same donors could not be followed over many years, the conclusions depended on cross-sectional statistical analysis. Invariant T cells such as MAIT and iNKT could partly confound zero-insertion analyses, though diverse VJ usage argued against this for most clonotypes. Compared with coincidental sharing between unrelated individuals, an excess of low generation-probability sequences was observed among out-of-frame TCR alpha sequences shared between twins. The excess sharing between twins in beta out-of-frame sequences was weaker because fewer shared sequences reduced the signal-to-noise ratio. Out-of-frame TCR alpha sharing in monozygotic twins was systematically underestimated by recombination models, whereas sharing between unrelated individuals was in agreement with the recombination models.

Library preparation employed 5' RACE. Reads for this sample came from an Illumina HiSeq 2000. A universal primer binding site was introduced by template switching, and a unique molecular identifier was present in the final cDNA, enabling accurate counting of TCR cDNA molecules. Specific primers in the conserved constant-segment region were used to synthesize first-strand cDNA for TCR alpha and beta chains. To control for contamination, each cDNA library was double barcoded with a SMART-Mk sample barcode plus Illumina barcodes. TruSeq adapter sequences and Illumina sample barcodes were added in two successive PCR steps. Sequencing of the TCR alpha and beta cDNA libraries was done on the Illumina HiSeq platform using custom primers. Per the original workflow: Raw reads were processed with MiGEC to extract unique molecular identifiers, and MiXCR was used to determine CDR3 positions. Recombination models were inferred per individual with the repgenHMM and IGoR tools using an EM algorithm. Shared clonotypes were analyzed with the tcR package in R, and sharing was normalized by the product of cloneset sizes. To study raw recombination without the effects of thymic and clonal selection, out-of-frame nonproductive sequences were analyzed. Through fastp at Q25 and MiXCR, TCRdb rebuilt clones from the public reads, retaining in-frame beta chains. Every distinct CDR3 protein forms one entry, paired with its most common genes and DNA. TCRdb, rather than the study authors, made the V and J calls. The sample profile shows 700,000 or so distinct CDR3 sequences; more than 6.5% of them were found once. The ten largest clones represent roughly 0.9% of the sample.

Every donor in the study was a healthy Caucasian. Three pairs of female monozygotic twins, all aged roughly 18 to 30 years, made up the twin cohort. The RNA used for TCR libraries was isolated from peripheral blood mononuclear cells. Regarding this clonotype: Its recognized antigen is unknown. No qualities accompany the bases; no much larger clone lies one base away.

Taken from cysteine to phenylalanine, the CDR3 has 15 residues. This entry keeps only the CDR3 DNA: 45 bases, framed from base 1. The germline V gene supplies CDR1 SGHRS and CDR2 YFSETQ. The V and J ends are trimmed by 0 bases and 2 bases, leaving 10 bases between them. These data were also reused for a study on yellow fever vaccine responses in identical twins. According to the second study: The T cell response to vaccination in identical twins was reported by the authors to appear partly convergent and partly personalized. The study precisely tracked vaccine-responding T cell clones in identical twins.

This clonotype originated in a woman aged 18-30 years in good health. The chain was built from TRBV5-1 and TRBJ2-3; the D call could be TRBD1 or TRBD2, with each sharing 5 bases. The sample consisted of PBMCs. The nucleotide sequence reads as follows: TGCGCCAGCAGCTTGGGGAGAGGGGTCACAGATACGCAGTATTTT. Its protein is CASSLGRGVTDTQYF.